This T cell receptor beta chain was sequenced during a study of tumor-infiltrating lymphocytes in primary liver carcinoma. About the research overall: Ages ranged from 30 to 69, with HCC or mixed HCC-cholangiocarcinoma. T1-T3 N0M0 was the stage of the tumors, which were roughly 4.2 to 10 cm across.

Concerning this clonotype itself: Its antigen is still unknown. Since a much larger clone is just one base distant, this may be a read error.

Unsorted bulk tissue, 20-30 mg of it, served as the source for co-extraction of RNA and DNA. Reverse transcription of roughly 0.5 ug total RNA with a constant-region primer produced TCR beta cDNA. A slightly modified ARM-PCR protocol with three nested multiplex PCR rounds produced these TCR beta libraries. PCR rounds one and two used TRBV1-TRBV30 forward primers with a C-beta reverse primer for around 9 cycles each. TCRdb ran MiXCR on the multiplex PCR reads and lists one entry per CDR3 protein. This table holds about 100,000 distinct CDR3 sequences, just under 70% found once. The study's findings and limits: Tumors had a significantly higher top-250-clone fraction than blood (p = 0.039). For tumor-adjacent and tumor-blood pairs, overlap was less than that seen for tumor region pairs.

The length of the CDR3 is 15 residues. CDR1 and CDR2 from the germline V gene are SGHNT and YYREEE (reference sequence). V shed 0 bases and J shed 3 bases, with 12 bases lying between them. Input material: tumor-adjacent normal liver tissue. This clonotype was sampled from a man in his forties with primary liver carcinoma and hepatitis B virus infection. The gene calls are TRBV5-4 and TRBJ1-2; D not certain. CDR3 coding DNA: TGTGCCAGCAGCTTGGGCAACACCCTTCACTATGGCTACACCTTC. Protein: CASSLGNTLHYGYTF.